These 3 T cell receptor beta chains came from one sample sequenced in a study of OX40 agonist ivuxolimab in advanced cancers. Repertoires were generated with immunoSEQ multiplex PCR, while TCRdb's copy carries only in-frame clones and drops some. This table holds 49,000 or so clones, around 89% found once. This specimen consisted of CD4+ or CD8+ T cells sorted from blood, obtained in a trial of the OX40 agonist ivuxolimab. The origin of the receptors is an adult with an advanced solid tumor such as melanoma, head and neck, liver or kidney cancer.

The V call is TRBV27, the J call TRBJ1-2, with a weak D call TRBD1 (5 bases). Trimming removed 6 bases from V and 5 bases from J, with 13 bases in between. CDR1 is MNHEY, CDR2 SMNVEV, per germline (reference sequence). The CDR3 has 13 amino acids. The CDR3 DNA sequence: TGTGCCAGCAGATTTGCGGGGGGATATGGCTACACCTTC. It encodes CASRFAGGYGYTF.

V and J are TRBV4-3 and TRBJ2-7; tentatively, D is TRBD2 (6 bases). Trimming shortened V by 0 bases and J by 7 bases, and 22 bases separated the two germline ends. CDR1 LGHNA and CDR2 YSLEER come from the germline V gene. This CDR3 region has 17 residues. The chain's CDR3 is CASSQETQRASLAEQYF. Written as DNA, the CDR3 is TGCGCCAGCAGCCAAGAGACCCAGCGGGCATCGCTAGCGGAGCAGTACTTC.

V and J are TRBV6-4 and TRBJ2-3; D not certain. Germline V gene data show CDR1 as MRHNA and CDR2 as SNTAGT. The germline V and J ends were trimmed by 2 bases and 3 bases, with 6 bases remaining between them. This CDR3 has 13 amino acids. Here the CDR3 reads CASSDGVTDTQYF. CDR3 in DNA: TGTGCCAGCAGTGACGGAGTAACAGATACGCAGTATTTT.